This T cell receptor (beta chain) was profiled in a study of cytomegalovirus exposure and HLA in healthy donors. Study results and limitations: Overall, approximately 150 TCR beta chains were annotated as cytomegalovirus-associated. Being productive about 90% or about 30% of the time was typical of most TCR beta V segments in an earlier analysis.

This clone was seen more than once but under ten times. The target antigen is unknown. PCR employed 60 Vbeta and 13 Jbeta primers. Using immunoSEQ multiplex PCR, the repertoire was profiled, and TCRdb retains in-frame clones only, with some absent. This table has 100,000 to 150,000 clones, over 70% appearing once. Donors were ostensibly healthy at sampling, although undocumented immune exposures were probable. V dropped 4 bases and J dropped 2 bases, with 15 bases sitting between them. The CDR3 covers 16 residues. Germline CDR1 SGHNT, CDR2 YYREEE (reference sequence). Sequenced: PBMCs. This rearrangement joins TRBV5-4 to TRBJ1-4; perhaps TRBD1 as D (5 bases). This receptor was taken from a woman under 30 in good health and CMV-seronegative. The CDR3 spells CASSRGGAGTNEKLFF. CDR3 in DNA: TGTGCCAGCAGCAGAGGAGGGGCCGGGACTAATGAAAAACTGTTTTTT.